Described below is a single T cell receptor beta chain sequence and its context. The antigen remains undetermined. Blood CD8+ and CD4+ T cells underwent high-throughput TCR beta sequencing. The multiple sclerosis control cohort comprised treatment-naive individuals presenting with stable or active relapsing-remitting disease. This record belongs to a study of CD8 T cells in Susac syndrome. General study results and limits: The study's TCR sequencing and HLA analysis covered a relatively small number of individuals, and the study acknowledged this.

V was clipped by 1 base and J by 0 bases, with 8 bases between them. The CDR3 spans 15 residues. The germline V gene has CDR1 LGHNA and CDR2 YSLEER. Reverse transcription of about 0.5 to 1 ug RNA was performed with random hexamers. Amplification of the TCR beta CDR3 was carried out by immunoSEQ multiplex PCR, which spanned a total of 54 Vbeta and 13 Jbeta segments. A single record per CDR3 protein comes from TCRdb applying MiXCR to the immunoSEQ multiplex PCR reads. The table includes 65,000 to 80,000 distinct CDR3 sequences, more than 85% detected once. The sequenced sample was CD8+ T cells from PBMCs. The receptor was isolated from a human donor with multiple sclerosis. The V and J genes are TRBV4-3 and TRBJ2-3; D not certain. The CDR3 coding sequence is TGCGCCAGCAGCCAAGGCATGACTAGCACAGATACGCAGTATTTT. Its translation: CASSQGMTSTDTQYF.